This record concerns one T cell receptor (beta chain) sequence. Its antigen is as yet unknown. 5' RACE that incorporated UMI labels was used to prepare the TRB cDNA libraries. TCRdb reprocessed the 5' RACE reads, keeping one entry per CDR3 protein, no DNA. Recorded for this sample: approximately 100,000 distinct CDR3 sequences. The sample originates from a study of CXCR3-negative and CXCR3-positive naive CD8 T cells. Broader study findings: More hydrophobic TRB CDR3s occurred in CXCR3-positive than in CXCR3-negative naive cells. Both naive subsets had comparably high diversity; memory CD8+ cells much lower. Post-cryopreservation CXCR3 expression was partly diminished, and the bulk of assays employed fresh PBMCs.

CD8+ T cell subsets were each sorted in triplicate, a few hundred thousand cells apiece. A CD45RO-CCR7+CD27+CD95- phenotype identified naive CD8+ T cells. The CDR3 runs 13 residues. Germline loops: CDR1 LGHNA, CDR2 YSLEER. The chain carries TRBV4-3 and TRBJ2-7. The clonotype comes from a human donor in good health. Some clones in this sample may be carry-over from other donors' samples. The material sequenced was naive CXCR3+ CD8+ T cells from blood. Subset described: CD45RO-CCR7+CD27+CD95- naive CD8+ T cells expressing CXCR3 (TNR3+). This chain's CDR3 is CASSQDEAYEQYF.